The rows below give T cell receptor beta chains drawn from one sample of a study of blood T cells in healthy people across ages. TCRdb recomputed calls from the 5' RACE reads with MiXCR, one row per CDR3 protein. The sample carries about 1.1 million distinct CDR3 sequences, 35% to 40% recorded once. The sequenced sample consisted of blood. The receptors come from a man between 18 and 29 years old in good health. Both conserved end residues are part of each CDR3. Each record gives: J gene, V gene, CDR3 length, D gene, clone size, CDR3 DNA, CDR3 protein. A D gene is named only where the DNA matches it firmly. The size entry is marked missing in some rows and otherwise reads once, few, many or a size class.

TRBJ2-1 | TRBV4-3 | 14 | - | - | TGCGCCAGCAGCCCCCGGGACGGTTCCTACGAGCAGTTCTTC | CASSPRDGSYEQFF
TRBJ2-1 | TRBV13 | 15 | - | many | TGTGCCAGCAGCGTTGGTCCCACATCATACAATGAGCAGTTCTTC | CASSVGPTSYNEQFF
TRBJ1-1 | TRBV27 | 18 | - | - | TGTGCCAGCAGTTTATCAGGGCAGAGGGCAGTTCCGAACACTGAAGCTTTCTTT | CASSLSGQRAVPNTEAFF
TRBJ2-7 | TRBV4-3 | 13 | TRBD1 | - | TGCGCCAGCAGCCACGCTGACAGGGGCGAGCAGTACTTC | CASSHADRGEQYF
TRBJ2-3 | TRBV12-3/TRBV12-4 | 16 | - | few | TGTGCCAGCAGTTTAAGACAGACTATTAGCACAGATACGCAGTATTTT | CASSLRQTISTDTQYF
TRBJ2-7 | TRBV20-1 | 11 | - | - | TGCAGTGCTCGACACGACTACGAGCAGTACTTC | CSARHDYEQYF
TRBJ1-2 | TRBV4-2 | 15 | - | many | TGTGCCAGCAGCCAAGATATTCGGGGAACCTATGGCTACACCTTC | CASSQDIRGTYGYTF
TRBJ1-5 | TRBV13 | 19 | TRBD1 | - | TGTACCAGCAGCCGTAGATTGCTAACCGAGGGACAGGGGAATCAGCCCCAGCATTTT | CTSSRRLLTEGQGNQPQHF
TRBJ2-5 | TRBV20-1 | 13 | - | - | TGCAGTGCTAGAGTCCGAAATCAAGAGACCCAGTACTTC | CSARVRNQETQYF
TRBJ2-1 | TRBV29-1 | 19 | TRBD2 | - | TGCAGCGTTTCCAGGGGACTAGCGGGAGTCTGGGAGGCCTACAACGAGCAGTTCTTC | CSVSRGLAGVWEAYNEQFF
TRBJ2-1 | TRBV6-1 | 15 | TRBD2 | - | TGTGCCAGCAGTGCTCGGGGGACTAGCTTCAATGAGCAGTTCTTC | CASSARGTSFNEQFF
TRBJ1-1 | TRBV6-1 | 15 | - | few | TGTGCCAGCAGTGAAGCCCCCATAGCGACAGTTGAAGCTTTCTTT | CASSEAPIATVEAFF
TRBJ1-6 | TRBV6-1 | 15 | - | - | TGTGCCAGCAGTGACGGTCTGTGGGACTCCCTCACCCTCCACTTT | CASSDGLWDSLTLHF
TRBJ1-1 | TRBV27 | 14 | TRBD1 | - | TGTGCCAGCAATACAGGGGGGATGAACACTGTAGCTTTCTTT | CASNTGGMNTVAFF
TRBJ2-2 | TRBV20-1 | 16 | TRBD2 | - | TGCAGTGCTAGACCCGGGACTAGCGGGGGCACCGGGGAGCTGTTTTTT | CSARPGTSGGTGELFF
TRBJ1-2 | TRBV12-3/TRBV12-4 | 15 | TRBD1 | few | TGTGCCAGCAGCACGCTCCCGACAGGGGTAGATGGCTACACCTTC | CASSTLPTGVDGYTF
TRBJ2-5 | TRBV7-9 | 15 | - | few | TGTGCCAGCAGCTTAGGACGCTCCATTGGGGAGACCCAGTACTTC | CASSLGRSIGETQYF
TRBJ2-3 | TRBV4-3 | 13 | - | few | TGCGCCAGCAGCCGTGGGGGTGGAAATACGCAGTATTTT | CASSRGGGNTQYF
TRBJ1-1 | TRBV20-1 | 15 | - | - | TGCAGTGCTTTCCGCGTAGGGGACATGAACACTGAAGCTTTCTTT | CSAFRVGDMNTEAFF
TRBJ1-5 | TRBV27 | 14 | - | few | TGTGCCAGCAAGCCAGGGCAGGGCAATCAGCCCCAGCATTTT | CASKPGQGNQPQHF
TRBJ2-1 | TRBV30 | 14 | TRBD2 | few | TGTGCCTGGACCGCGGGGGGGTACTACAATGAGCAGTTCTTC | CAWTAGGYYNEQFF
TRBJ2-3 | TRBV19 | 15 | - | - | TGTGCCAGTAGTATAGGAGTAACCAGCACAGATACGCTGTATTTT | CASSIGVTSTDTLYF
TRBJ2-5 | TRBV18 | 14 | - | - | TGTGCCAGCTCACCATCCCTGTACCAAGAGACCCAGTACTTC | CASSPSLYQETQYF
TRBJ2-1 | TRBV4-3 | 15 | - | - | TGCGCCAGCAGCCAAGAGGACTTTCAATACAATGAGCAGTTCTTC | CASSQEDFQYNEQFF
TRBJ1-4 | TRBV4-2 | 17 | TRBD1 | - | TGTGCCAGCAGCCAGACAATCCGGGACAGGGAGCGTGAAAAACTGTTTTTT | CASSQTIRDREREKLFF
TRBJ2-3 | TRBV7-2 | 16 | - | many | TGTGCCAGCAGCTTAGAACCTCCGGGGGTTGCAGATACGCAGTATTTT | CASSLEPPGVADTQYF
TRBJ1-1 | TRBV12-3/TRBV12-4 | 13 | - | few | TGTGCCAGCAGCGACCTACATGGGGACGAAGCTTTCTTT | CASSDLHGDEAFF
TRBJ1-2 | TRBV29-1 | 11 | TRBD1 | many | TGCAGCGCCGGACAGGGAGATGGCTACACCTTC | CSAGQGDGYTF
TRBJ2-3 | TRBV7-2 | 17 | TRBD2 | - | TGTGCCAGCAGCTTAGGGGCTAGCGGGACCTACACAGATACGCAGTATTTT | CASSLGASGTYTDTQYF
TRBJ1-1 | TRBV20-1 | 11 | - | - | TGCAGTGCCCTGGGACCCACGGAAGCTTTCTTT | CSALGPTEAFF
TRBJ2-1 | TRBV29-1 | 15 | - | - | TGCAGCGTTGAAGATGGAGTGATCTCAAGGGAGACCCAGTTCTTC | CSVEDGVISRETQFF
TRBJ2-1 | TRBV2 | 13 | - | - | TGTGCCAGCAGGCGGGGGCCGGGGAATGAGCAGTTCTTC | CASRRGPGNEQFF
TRBJ1-2 | TRBV5-1 | 17 | - | few | TGCGCCAGCAGCTTGGATCTGGGGACGATCGCGAACTATGGCTACACCTTC | CASSLDLGTIANYGYTF
TRBJ1-2 | TRBV20-1 | 15 | - | - | TGCAGTGCTAGAGCCTCCAACTTCGTTTTCTATGGCTACACCTTC | CSARASNFVFYGYTF
TRBJ2-7 | TRBV15 | 16 | TRBD2 | - | TGTGCCACCAGCCTCGGGACTAGCGGTTCCAATAGAGAGCAGTACTTC | CATSLGTSGSNREQYF
TRBJ2-2 | TRBV2 | 14 | - | few | TGTGCCAGCAGCTCTAGTGGGAACACCGGGGAGCTGTTTTTT | CASSSSGNTGELFF
TRBJ1-5 | TRBV12-3/TRBV12-4 | 15 | TRBD1 | - | TGTGCCAGCAGTGCGGGACAGGGAAGTGTCCAGCCCCAGCATTTT | CASSAGQGSVQPQHF
TRBJ1-5 | TRBV12-3/TRBV12-4 | 13 | - | - | TGTGCCAGCAGTTGGGGTTCTCGTCAGCCCCAGCATTTT | CASSWGSRQPQHF
TRBJ2-7 | TRBV10-3 | 15 | TRBD1 | - | TGTGCCATCAGTTCCGGGACAGGGGGCTCCTACGAGCAGTACTTC | CAISSGTGGSYEQYF
TRBJ2-1 | TRBV6-5 | 16 | TRBD2 | - | TGTGCCAGCAGTTACTCGGTGCGGGGGGGATACAATGAGCAGTTCTTC | CASSYSVRGGYNEQFF
TRBJ1-3 | TRBV12-3/TRBV12-4 | 14 | TRBD1 | few | TGTGCCAGCAGCGGGACAGGGGGAGGAAACACCATATATTTT | CASSGTGGGNTIYF
TRBJ1-2 | TRBV20-1 | 14 | - | - | TGCAGTGCGGATACGGAAGGAGCCAACTATGGCTACACCTTC | CSADTEGANYGYTF
TRBJ2-3 | TRBV4-1 | 15 | - | - | TGCGCCAGCAGCCGAGGCCTCAGGAACACCGGGGAGCTGTATTTT | CASSRGLRNTGELYF
TRBJ2-1 | TRBV20-1 | 15 | TRBD2 | few | TGCAGTGCCCGGAGTCTAGCGGGGAACTACAATGAGCAGTTCTTC | CSARSLAGNYNEQFF
TRBJ2-1 | TRBV18 | 14 | TRBD2 | few | TGTGCCAGCTCACCGTATAGCGGGGGGAATGAGCAGTTCTTC | CASSPYSGGNEQFF
TRBJ1-6 | TRBV7-9 | 13 | - | - | TGTGCCAGCAGGGAGGGTGCTGGTTCACCCCTCCACTTT | CASREGAGSPLHF
TRBJ2-7 | TRBV6-6 | 15 | TRBD1 | - | TGTGCCAGCAGTTACACACAGGGGAATCCCAACGAGCAGTACTTC | CASSYTQGNPNEQYF
TRBJ2-1 | TRBV5-1 | 16 | TRBD2 | - | TGCGCCAGCAGCTTGGCCGGGGGGGCGCAGGACAATGAGCAGTTCTTC | CASSLAGGAQDNEQFF
TRBJ1-5 | TRBV29-1 | 13 | TRBD1 | many | TGCAGCGTTGTGACAGGGAGAGATCAGCCCCAGCATTTT | CSVVTGRDQPQHF
TRBJ1-2 | TRBV29-1 | 12 | - | - | TGCAGCGGGGCTGACGGGAACTATGGCTACACCTTC | CSGADGNYGYTF
TRBJ1-5 | TRBV27 | 14 | - | few | TGTGCCAGCAGGCAGGCCTTTAGCAATCAGCCCCAGCATTTT | CASRQAFSNQPQHF
TRBJ2-1 | TRBV10-3 | 14 | TRBD2 | - | TGTGCCATCAGTGATGGGCGGGGGTACAATGAGCAGTTCTTC | CAISDGRGYNEQFF